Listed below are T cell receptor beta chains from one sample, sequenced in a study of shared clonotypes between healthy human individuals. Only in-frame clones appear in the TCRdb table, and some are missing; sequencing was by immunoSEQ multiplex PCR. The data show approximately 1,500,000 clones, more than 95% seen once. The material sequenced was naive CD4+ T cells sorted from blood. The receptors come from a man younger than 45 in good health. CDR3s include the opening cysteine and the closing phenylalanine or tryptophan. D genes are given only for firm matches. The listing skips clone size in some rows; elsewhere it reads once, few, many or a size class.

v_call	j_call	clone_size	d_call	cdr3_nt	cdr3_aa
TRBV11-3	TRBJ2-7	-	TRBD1	TGTGCCAGCAGCCCGACAGGGTATTCCTACGAGCAGTACTTC	CASSPTGYSYEQYF
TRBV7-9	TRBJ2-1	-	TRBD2	TGTGCCAGCAGCGCGCGGCTAGCGGAGATTAATGAGCAGTTCTTC	CASSARLAEINEQFF
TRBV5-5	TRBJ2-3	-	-	TGTGCCAGCAGCTTGGTAGGTCAGGGGAGTCCGGGCTTCACAGATACGCAGTATTTT	CASSLVGQGSPGFTDTQYF
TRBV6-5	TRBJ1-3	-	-	TGTGCCAGCAGTTTAGGGGGGGCTGGAAACACCATATATTTT	CASSLGGAGNTIYF
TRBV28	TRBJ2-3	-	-	TGTGCCAGCAGTCCTGACAGAGCAGTCCCTGATACGCAGTATTTT	CASSPDRAVPDTQYF
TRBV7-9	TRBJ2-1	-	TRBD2	TGTGCCAGCAGCGTCATAGCGGGGAGCTCCTACAATGAGCAGTTCTTC	CASSVIAGSSYNEQFF
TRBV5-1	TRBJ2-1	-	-	TGCGCCAGCAGATTTCCTTGCAATGAGCAGTTCTTC	CASRFPCNEQFF
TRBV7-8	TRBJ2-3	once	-	TGTGCCAGCAGCCCCCGAGGGGACTCGCGACGAGATACGCAGTATTTT	CASSPRGDSRRDTQYF
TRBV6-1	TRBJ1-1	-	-	TGTGCCATGCGAGGGTTCACTGAAGCTTTCTTT	CAMRGFTEAFF
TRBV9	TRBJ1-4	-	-	TGTGCCAGCAGCGTAGGGGGAGTTGGAGAAAAACTGTTTTTT	CASSVGGVGEKLFF
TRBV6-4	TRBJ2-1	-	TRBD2	TGTGCCAGCCGAGAGACCGGACTAGCAAATGAGCAGTTCTTC	CASRETGLANEQFF
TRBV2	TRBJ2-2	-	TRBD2	TGTGCCAGCAGTGAATTACTAGCGAATGGCGGGGAGCTGTTTTTT	CASSELLANGGELFF
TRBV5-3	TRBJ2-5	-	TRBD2	TGTGCCGGACTTCCGGGAGGGCCGGTTTTGCGAGAGACCCAGTACTTC	CAGLPGGPVLRETQYF
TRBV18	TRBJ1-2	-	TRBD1	TGTGCCAGCTCACCAGAACAGGGGACTCTTCGTGGCTACACCTTC	CASSPEQGTLRGYTF
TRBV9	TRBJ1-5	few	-	TGTGCCAGCAGCGTAGGGTCGGGGGACAGCAATCAGCCCCAGCATTTT	CASSVGSGDSNQPQHF
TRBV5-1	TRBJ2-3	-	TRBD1	TGCGCCAGCAGCGCCCGGGACAGGGGAGGGGATACGCAGTATTTT	CASSARDRGGDTQYF
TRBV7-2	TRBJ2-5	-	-	TGTGCCAGCAGCTTTAGGGGGACCCAGTACTTC	CASSFRGTQYF
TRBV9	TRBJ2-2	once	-	TGTGCCAGCAGCGTCCGAGTACCCGGGGAGCTGTTTTTT	CASSVRVPGELFF
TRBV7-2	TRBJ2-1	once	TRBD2	TGTGCCAGCAGCTTGGGGACTAATTCCTACAATGAGCAGTTCTTC	CASSLGTNSYNEQFF
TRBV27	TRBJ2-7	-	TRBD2	TGTGCCAGCAGTCGACCCGGGACTAGCGGGAAATACGAGCAGTACTTC	CASSRPGTSGKYEQYF
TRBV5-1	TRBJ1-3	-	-	TGCGCCAGCAGCTTGGCAGGGACTGGAAACACCATATATTTT	CASSLAGTGNTIYF
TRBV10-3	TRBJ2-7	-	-	TGTGCCATCATATTGTCAACGACAAGGTTGACGGGAGAGCAGTACTTC	CAIILSTTRLTGEQYF
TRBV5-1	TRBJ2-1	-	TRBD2	TGCGCCAGCAGCTTGACACTAGCGGGAGGCTTCAATGAGCAGTTCTTC	CASSLTLAGGFNEQFF
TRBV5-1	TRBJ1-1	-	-	TGCGCCAGCAGCTTGGACGAACTGGTCGGAGCTTTCTTT	CASSLDELVGAFF
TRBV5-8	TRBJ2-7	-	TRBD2	TGTGCCAGCAGCCTTCTTCCTCTAGCGGCGGGCGGCGAGCAGTACTTC	CASSLLPLAAGGEQYF
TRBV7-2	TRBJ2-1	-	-	TGTGCCAGCAGCTTAGTGGGAGTAGGGGACAATGAGCAGTTCTTC	CASSLVGVGDNEQFF
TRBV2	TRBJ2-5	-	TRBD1	TGTGCCAGCAGGAGGACAGGGGAACAAGAGACCCAGTACTTC	CASRRTGEQETQYF
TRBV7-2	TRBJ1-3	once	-	TGTGCCAGCAGCTTGTTGGGCCCGAGCTCTGGAAACACCATATATTTT	CASSLLGPSSGNTIYF
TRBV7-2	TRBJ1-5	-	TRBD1	TGTGCCAGCAGCTTAGTCGCGACAGGGATCTATCAGCCCCAGCATTTT	CASSLVATGIYQPQHF
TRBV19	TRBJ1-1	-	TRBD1	TGTGCCAGTAGCCCCAGGGGGCGTATGAACACTGAAGCTTTCTTT	CASSPRGRMNTEAFF
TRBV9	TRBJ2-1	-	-	TGTGCCAGCAGCCAAAGCCAGCGGAGCTACAATGAGCAGTTCTTC	CASSQSQRSYNEQFF
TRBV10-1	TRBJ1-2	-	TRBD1	TGCGCCAGCAGTGGGGACAGGGACTATGGCTACACCTTC	CASSGDRDYGYTF
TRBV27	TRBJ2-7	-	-	TGTGCCAGCAGTCAACAGGACAGTTCCTCCTACGAGCAGTACTTC	CASSQQDSSSYEQYF
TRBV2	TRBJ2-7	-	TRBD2	TGTGCCAGCAGTGACCGGGACTACCCTCCTGGAGAGCAGTACTTC	CASSDRDYPPGEQYF
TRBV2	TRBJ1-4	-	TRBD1	TGTGCCAGAATTTCCGGGACAGGAGACGAAAAACTGTTTTTT	CARISGTGDEKLFF
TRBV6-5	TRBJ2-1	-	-	TGTGCCAGCAGTTACTCCCCCGGGACACTATACAATGAGCAGTTCTTC	CASSYSPGTLYNEQFF
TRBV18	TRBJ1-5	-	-	TGTGCCAGCTCGGGCGGGACGGGCAATCAGCCCCAGCATTTT	CASSGGTGNQPQHF
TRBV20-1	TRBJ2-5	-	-	TGCAGTGCTAGGATTCAAGAGACCCAGTACTTC	CSARIQETQYF
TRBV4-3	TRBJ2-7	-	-	TGCGCCAGCAGCCAAGATTCCACCTCCGGGACACAAAGCTACGAGCAGTACTTC	CASSQDSTSGTQSYEQYF
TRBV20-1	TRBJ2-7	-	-	TGCAGTGCGGGAACCTACGAGCAGTACTTC	CSAGTYEQYF
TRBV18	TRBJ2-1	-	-	TGTGCCAGCTCACCACCGAATGGGGGAGTGGACCCGTACAATGAGCAGTTCTTC	CASSPPNGGVDPYNEQFF
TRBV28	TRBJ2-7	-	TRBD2	TGTGCCAGCAGTTTTCCCCGGGGGGGTAGTATGGGCGAGCAGTACTTC	CASSFPRGGSMGEQYF
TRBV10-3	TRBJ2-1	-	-	TGTGCCATCAGTGTGGGGGATGAGCAGTTCTTC	CAISVGDEQFF
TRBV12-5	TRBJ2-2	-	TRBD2	TGTGCTAGTGGTTTAGGCGGGAGTAGGACCGGGGAGCTGTTTTTT	CASGLGGSRTGELFF
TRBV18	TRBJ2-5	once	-	TGTGCCAGCTCGGAACTAGCTCCGGAGACCCAGTACTTC	CASSELAPETQYF
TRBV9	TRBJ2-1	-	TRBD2	TGTGCCAGCAGCGTAGCTAGCGGGAGGGCCTATCTGTTCTTC	CASSVASGRAYLFF
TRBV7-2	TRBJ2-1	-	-	TGTGCCAGCAGCCCCCCGGGTCCCGAGCAGTTCTTC	CASSPPGPEQFF
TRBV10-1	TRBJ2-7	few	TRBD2	TGCGCCAGCAGTTGGGAGGGCCGTGGCGAGCAGTACTTC	CASSWEGRGEQYF
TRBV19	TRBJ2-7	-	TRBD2	TGTGCCACCTCCATCGGACTAGCGATCTCCTACGAGCAGTACTTC	CATSIGLAISYEQYF
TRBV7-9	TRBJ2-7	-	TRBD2	TGTGCCAGCAGCTTTGGGCTAGCGGGATTTTCCTACGAGCAGTACTTC	CASSFGLAGFSYEQYF
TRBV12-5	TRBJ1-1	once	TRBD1	TGTGCTAGTGGTTTGGCAGACAGGGTTCGCACTGAAGCTTTCTTT	CASGLADRVRTEAFF
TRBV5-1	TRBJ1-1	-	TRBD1	TGCGCCAGCAGCTTGGCTGGGACAGGGGGCGGATACACTGAAGCTTTCTTT	CASSLAGTGGGYTEAFF
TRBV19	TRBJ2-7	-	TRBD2	TGTGCCAGTAGTATTAACGCTGGACTAGCGGGAAAGGCCTACGAGCAGTACTTC	CASSINAGLAGKAYEQYF
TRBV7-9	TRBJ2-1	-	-	TGTGCCAGCAGCTTAGGGAGCGCGAGCTCCTACAATGAGCAGTTCTTC	CASSLGSASSYNEQFF
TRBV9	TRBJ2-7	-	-	TGTGCCAGCAGCGTAGGGGAACGGTACTACGAGCAGTACTTC	CASSVGERYYEQYF
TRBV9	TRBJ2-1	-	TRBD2	TGTGCCAGCAGTTGGGGGACTAGCGTAGCCAATGAGCAGTTCTTC	CASSWGTSVANEQFF
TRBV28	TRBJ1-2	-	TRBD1	TGTGCCAGCAGTTTATCGAGGGGGCGCGGCTATGGCTACACCTTC	CASSLSRGRGYGYTF